Detailed here is one T cell receptor (beta chain). Together with a sample-barcoded 5' primer, a J-beta primer mix was included in a second PCR lasting roughly 6 to 12 cycles. TCRdb called the 5' RACE reads again in MiXCR, with one record for every CDR3 protein. The sample lists around 1,800,000 distinct CDR3 sequences; 30% to 40% were seen once. Germline CDR1 reads LGHDT; CDR2 reads YNNKEL (reference sequence). The CDR3 extends over 14 amino acids. Trimming cost V 3 bases and J 6 bases; bases outside gene matches: 3. This specimen belongs to a study of blood T cells in healthy people across ages. The TCR was taken from a human donor in good health. The V gene is TRBV3-1, the J gene TRBJ2-1; TRBD2 matches at 9 bases. The specimen was blood. The CDR3 region has the DNA TGTGCCAGCAGCCAGGCTAGCGGGGTCAATGAGCAGTTCTTC. This encodes CASSQASGVNEQFF.